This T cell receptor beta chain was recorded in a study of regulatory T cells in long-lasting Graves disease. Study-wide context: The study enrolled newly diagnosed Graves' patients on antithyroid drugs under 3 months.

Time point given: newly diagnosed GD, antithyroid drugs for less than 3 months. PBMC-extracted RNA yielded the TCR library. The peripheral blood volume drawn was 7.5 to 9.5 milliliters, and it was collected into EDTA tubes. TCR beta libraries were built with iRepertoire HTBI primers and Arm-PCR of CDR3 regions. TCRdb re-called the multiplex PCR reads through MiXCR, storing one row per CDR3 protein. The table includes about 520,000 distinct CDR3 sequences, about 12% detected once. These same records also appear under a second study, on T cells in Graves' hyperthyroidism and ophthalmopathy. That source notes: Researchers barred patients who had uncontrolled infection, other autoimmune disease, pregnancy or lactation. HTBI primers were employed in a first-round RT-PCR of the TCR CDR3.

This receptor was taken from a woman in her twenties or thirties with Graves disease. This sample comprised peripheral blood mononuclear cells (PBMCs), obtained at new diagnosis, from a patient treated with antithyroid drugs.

The CDR3 DNA is TGTGCCAGCAGCTCCTTTTACTGGGACAGGGGACAAGAGACCCAGTACTTC. Its protein product is CASSSFYWDRGQETQYF. The gene calls are TRBV11-1 and TRBJ2-5, with TRBD1 matching 10 bases. This CDR3 contains 17 residues. Unmatched junction bases numbered 10, after V lost 4 bases and J lost 2 bases. Germline-derived CDR1 and CDR2 are SGHAT and FQDESV (reference sequence).